The 27 T cell receptor beta chains in this list originate from one sample, sequenced in a study of identical twins. TCRdb reanalysed the 5' RACE reads using MiXCR and keeps one entry per CDR3 protein. The sample lists approximately 680,000 distinct CDR3 sequences, just over 7% occurring once. The same data also went into a second study, on yellow fever vaccine responses in identical twins.

Sequenced: PBMCs. The source is a woman aged 18-29 years in good health.

Comments on this clonotype: A much more abundant neighbour one base away suggests this may be a read error. The chain joins TRBV3-1 to TRBJ2-3; 10 nucleotides align to TRBD1. V shed 5 bases, J shed 2 bases, and the junction held 7 bases outside the gene matches. CDR3 size: 16 residues. Germline lookup yields CDR1 LGHDT and CDR2 YNNKEL (reference sequence). The DNA for the CDR3 is TGTGCCAGCAGCTCCTGGGGGACAGGGGACACAGATACGCAGTATTTT. It encodes CASSSWGTGDTDTQYF.

The gene calls are TRBV20-1 and TRBJ1-2, with D possibly TRBD1 on 5 matching bases. Germline V gives CDR1 DFQATT, CDR2 SNEGSKA (reference sequence). The length of the CDR3 is 14 residues. The V and J ends lost 0 bases and 4 bases respectively, with 12 bases between them. The CDR3 bases are TGCAGTGCTAGAGATCACAGGTCGAGCTATGGCTACACCTTC. This gives the protein CSARDHRSSYGYTF.

This clonotype was seen only a few times. The chain employs TRBV12-3 or TRBV12-4 and TRBJ2-1; 13 bases are shared with TRBD2. V shed 7 bases, J shed 9 bases, and the junction held 6 bases outside the gene matches. This CDR3 has 14 amino acids. CDR3 sequence: CASNAGLAGVEQFF. In nucleotides, the CDR3 is TGTGCCAGCAACGCCGGACTAGCGGGAGTTGAGCAGTTCTTC.

This clonotype was seen more than once but under ten times. This chain joins TRBV7-2 and TRBJ1-6; D is perhaps TRBD1 (5 bases). The V gene's germline CDR1 is SGHTA and CDR2 FQGNSA. This CDR3 has 14 residues. Trimming removed 1 base from V and 9 bases from J, with 10 bases in between. As DNA, the CDR3 is TGTGCCAGCAGCTTAGGCGGGGGGATTTCACCCCTCCACTTT. This gives the protein CASSLGGGISPLHF.

This clonotype was observed a few times. This rearrangement joins TRBV20-1 to TRBJ2-1, with 7 positions matching TRBD1. The CDR3 spans 11 residues. The trim removed 8 bases at V and 9 bases at J, leaving 7 bases unmatched. The germline gives CDR1 DFQATT, CDR2 SNEGSKA (reference sequence). CDR3 in DNA: TGCAGTTCCAACAGGGGTTTTGAGCAGTTCTTC. Translated: CSSNRGFEQFF.

This clonotype was counted ten times or more. The CDR3 nucleotides are TGTGCCACCAGCCAAGTAGGGCGGGATACGCAGTATTTT. This translates into CATSQVGRDTQYF. The gene calls are TRBV24-1 and TRBJ2-3, with no clear D. The CDR3 loop spans 13 amino acids. V was pared by 7 bases and J by 6 bases, with 13 bases between. From germline, CDR1 is KGHDR and CDR2 SFDVKD.

This clonotype has more than one count but fewer than ten. CDR3 DNA: TGTGCCATCGGGTCGGACAGGGGAGACTACAATGAGCAGTTCTTC. Translated: CAIGSDRGDYNEQFF. The chain has TRBV24-1 and TRBJ2-1; the match to TRBD1 covers 9 bases. This CDR3 spans 15 amino acids. The V gene's germline CDR1 is KGHDR and CDR2 SFDVKD. Germline trimming cut 11 bases from V and 3 bases from J; bases unmatched to any gene: 10.

A few counts support this clonotype. The chain joins TRBV6-4 to TRBJ2-1; D is undetermined. The V end was cut by 4 bases, the J end by 8 bases, with 15 bases between. This CDR3 region has 14 residues. CDR1 is MRHNA, CDR2 SNTAGT, per germline. For the CDR3, the DNA is TGTGCCAGCAGTGCGAACAGAATAAAGGATGAGCAGTTCTTC. This encodes CASSANRIKDEQFF.

This clonotype has at least ten counts. This rearrangement joins TRBV12-3 or TRBV12-4 to TRBJ1-6; perhaps TRBD1 as D (6 bases). The length of the CDR3 is 15 residues. Trimming stripped 2 bases from V and 9 bases from J, with 14 bases between. CDR3 protein: CASSLQGRRSSPLHF. The CDR3 DNA sequence: TGTGCCAGCAGTTTACAGGGGCGCCGAAGTTCACCCCTCCACTTT.

The chain is built from TRBV5-6 and TRBJ2-1, with 10 bases aligning to TRBD2. V lost 4 bases, J lost 9 bases, and 7 bases stayed unmatched. Germline CDR1 SGHDT, CDR2 YYEEEE. CDR3 size: 14 residues. CDR3 sequence: CASSPQLAGTEQFF. In DNA form, the CDR3 reads TGTGCCAGCAGCCCTCAACTAGCGGGAACTGAGCAGTTCTTC.

This clonotype was seen a handful of times. The genes are TRBV6-5 and TRBJ2-3, with D possibly matching TRBD2 (6 bases). In germline, CDR1 is MNHEY, CDR2 SVGAGI. Trimming took 2 bases from V and 2 from J, leaving 14 bases between them. CDR3 size: 16 residues. The CDR3 DNA sequence: TGTGCCAGCAGTTACAGTCGGGAGTTCCCCACAGATACGCAGTATTTT. It specifies CASSYSREFPTDTQYF.

This clonotype was counted ten times or more. V is TRBV5-1 and J is TRBJ2-1, with 9 bases identical to TRBD2. CDR1 is SGHRS and CDR2 is YFSETQ in the germline V gene. V lost 8 bases and J lost 2; bases outside the gene matches: 11. CDR3 length equals 16 residues. CDR3 nucleotides: TGCGCCAGTAACCCAGGACTAGCGCCGCCCTACAATGAGCAGTTCTTC. Translation: CASNPGLAPPYNEQFF.

At least ten counts were recorded for this clonotype. The V call is TRBV20-1, the J call TRBJ1-5; TRBD1 aligns across 7 bases. The CDR3 covers 14 residues. CDR1 and CDR2 (germline): DFQATT, SNEGSKA (reference sequence). V trimming: 5 bases; J trimming: 4 bases; junction bases outside the gene matches: 8. CDR3 sequence: CSAYEGAGNQPQHF. The CDR3 nucleotides are TGCAGTGCTTATGAGGGGGCGGGTAATCAGCCCCAGCATTTT.

This clonotype turned up a few times. The chain couples TRBV29-1 to TRBJ2-5; 7 positions match TRBD1. Per germline, CDR1 SQVTM and CDR2 ANQGSEA. CDR3 size: 12 residues. V lost 8 bases, J lost 4 bases, and 7 bases stayed unmatched. The CDR3 loop reads CSYRGGGETQYF. CDR3 in DNA: TGCAGCTACAGGGGCGGAGGAGAGACCCAGTACTTC.

V usage is TRBV25-1 and J usage is TRBJ2-7; D tentatively fits TRBD1 or TRBD2 (5 bases each). This CDR3 contains 16 residues. In germline, CDR1 is MGHDK, CDR2 SYGVNS. The germline V and J ends were trimmed by 9 bases and 0 bases, with 21 bases remaining between them. This CDR3 reads CASSKTGTENSYEQYF. In nucleotides, the CDR3 is TGTGCCAGTTCGAAGACCGGGACGGAGAACTCCTACGAGCAGTACTTC.

The rearrangement joins TRBV5-1 to TRBJ1-4; a possible D gene is TRBD1 (5 bases). This CDR3 region has 14 residues. Germline CDR1 is SGHRS and CDR2 is YFSETQ. The germline V and J ends were trimmed by 3 bases and 6 bases, with 12 bases remaining between them. For the CDR3, the DNA is TGCGCCAGCAGCTGGGGGGGACCCGATGAAAAACTGTTTTTT. Protein sequence: CASSWGGPDEKLFF.

This clonotype has just a few counts. The V gene is TRBV12-3 or TRBV12-4, the J gene TRBJ1-5; D gene ambiguous. This CDR3 spans 14 amino acids. V was pared by 1 base and J by 5 bases, with 9 bases between. CDR3 sequence reads: CASSLEAAHQPQHF. The CDR3 nucleotides are TGTGCCAGCAGTTTAGAGGCAGCCCATCAGCCCCAGCATTTT.

This clonotype turned up a few times. V is TRBV27 and J is TRBJ2-3; 12 nucleotides match TRBD2. Germline CDR1 reads MNHEY; CDR2 reads SMNVEV (reference sequence). Trimming removed 6 bases from V and 0 bases from J; junction bases left unmatched: 13. CDR3 size: 19 residues. CDR3: CASRGLLAGGLRSTDTQYF. Here the CDR3 DNA reads TGTGCCAGCAGGGGCCTTCTAGCGGGGGGGCTCCGAAGCACAGATACGCAGTATTTT.

This clonotype was detected many times. The chain employs TRBV10-2 and TRBJ2-2; 8 nucleotides align to TRBD1. Germline values: CDR1 WSHSY, CDR2 SAAADI. Trimming removed 4 bases from V and 4 bases from J; junction bases left unmatched: 5. This CDR3 comprises 15 residues. The CDR3 nucleotides read TGCGCCAGCAGTGCTGTCAGGGGGCCCACCGGGGAGCTGTTTTTT. Its protein is CASSAVRGPTGELFF.

Many counts were recorded for this clonotype. This chain links TRBV12-3 or TRBV12-4 with TRBJ2-1; D not resolved. V lost 3 bases and J lost 10, with 7 bases in between. This CDR3 spans 11 amino acids. This CDR3 reads CASSFEREQFF. CDR3 bases: TGTGCCAGCAGTTTTGAACGGGAGCAGTTCTTC.

This clonotype was seen many times. The chain employs TRBV7-8 and TRBJ2-7; maybe TRBD2 (5 bases). Germline V gene data show CDR1 as SGHVS and CDR2 as FQNEAQ. The CDR3 loop spans 14 amino acids. The germline V and J ends were trimmed by 4 bases and 4 bases, with 14 bases remaining between them. This CDR3 reads CASSSPASLYEQYF. In nucleotides, the CDR3 is TGTGCCAGCAGCTCCCCGGCTAGCTTGTACGAGCAGTACTTC.

This clonotype showed up many times. The chain links TRBV4-1 to TRBJ2-2; D uncertain. This CDR3 is built from 15 residues. CDR1 MGHRA and CDR2 YSYEKL come from the germline V gene. Trimming cost V 0 bases and J 1 base, with 6 bases left between them. The CDR3 DNA reads TGCGCCAGCAGCCAAGATGGGGTGAACACCGGGGAGCTGTTTTTT. Translating gives CASSQDGVNTGELFF.

The CDR3 sequence: CASRDSSANYGYTF. The CDR3, as DNA: TGTGCCAGCAGGGACAGCTCGGCAAACTATGGCTACACCTTC. The chain links TRBV2 to TRBJ1-2; a weak D match, TRBD1 (6 bases). The germline CDR1 and CDR2 sequences are SNHLY and FYNNEI. The V gene lost 6 bases and the J gene lost 2 bases, with 13 bases spanning the gap. The CDR3 consists of 14 residues. The variable domain in full, completed from reference TRBV2 and TRBJ1-2, reads EPEVTQTPSHQVTQMGQEVILRCVPISNHLYFYWYRQILGQKVEFLVSFYNNEISEKSEIFDDQFSVERPDGSNFTLKIRSTKLEDSAMYFCASRDSSANYGYTFGSGTRLTVV.

This clonotype was found many times. This chain joins TRBV3-1 and TRBJ2-1; D uncertain. Germline assignment: CDR1 LGHDT and CDR2 YNNKEL (reference sequence). The CDR3 is 11 residues long. V was cut by 4 bases and J by 10 bases, with 8 bases left in between. DNA for the CDR3: TGTGCCAGCAGCCGACCCACAGAGCAGTTCTTC. Its translation: CASSRPTEQFF.

The J gene is TRBJ2-5, the V gene TRBV5-6, with 7 bases aligning to TRBD1. CDR1 SGHDT and CDR2 YYEEEE come from the germline V gene. This CDR3 contains 14 residues. The J segment lost 3 bases and the V segment lost 4 bases, leaving 6 bases of the junction unmatched. CDR3: CASSQGTAKETQYF. CDR3 DNA: TGTGCCAGCAGCCAGGGGACAGCGAAAGAGACCCAGTACTTC.

The V and J genes are TRBV7-7 and TRBJ2-7; 11 bases are a match to TRBD2. Germline lookup yields CDR1 SSHAT and CDR2 FNYEAQ (reference sequence). The CDR3 runs 18 residues. J was trimmed by 0 bases and V by 2 bases; bases with no gene match: 9. The CDR3 sequence is CASSLPGLAEESSYEQYF. The CDR3 DNA reads TGTGCCAGCAGCTTACCGGGACTAGCGGAAGAAAGCTCCTACGAGCAGTACTTC.

V is TRBV6-5 and J is TRBJ2-7; 7 bases match TRBD2. The CDR3 is 15 amino acids. The germline CDR1 and CDR2 sequences are MNHEY and SVGAGI. With V trimmed by 6 bases and J by 2 bases, 10 bases remained unmatched. The CDR3: CASSYGGGSPYEQYF. The CDR3 DNA sequence: TGTGCCAGCAGCTACGGGGGAGGGAGCCCCTACGAGCAGTACTTC.